This is a list of T cell receptor beta chains from one sample in a study of blood T cell repertoires in COVID-19. Clones were sequenced by immunoSEQ multiplex PCR, and TCRdb holds only the in-frame ones, with some missing. The sample consists of some 100,000 clones, around 87% of them appearing once. Sequenced: peripheral blood. The receptors shown here come from a human donor in a cohort sampled during active COVID-19. Both conserved end residues are part of each CDR3. Each record gives: J gene, clone size, V gene, D gene, CDR3 protein, CDR3 DNA. D genes are given only for firm matches. The size of a clone is reported for some rows only, either as once, few or many, or as a class for expanded clones.

>TRBJ2-3|NA|TRBV5-4|TRBD1
CASSYGQAGDTQYF
TGTGCCAGCAGCTACGGACAGGCGGGAGATACGCAGTATTTT
>TRBJ1-1|few|TRBV7-9|NA
CASSFYMDTEAFF
TGTGCCAGCAGCTTTTACATGGACACTGAAGCTTTCTTT
>TRBJ2-5|NA|TRBV29-1|NA
CSVVQEPETQYF
TGCAGCGTTGTACAAGAACCGGAGACCCAGTACTTC
>TRBJ2-3|NA|TRBV4-2|NA
CASSQDPKAGSTDTQYF
TGTGCCAGCAGCCAAGATCCCAAGGCAGGGAGCACAGATACGCAGTATTTT
>TRBJ2-3|NA|TRBV9|TRBD2
CASSPPGGLAGGADTQYF
TGTGCCAGCAGCCCTCCCGGGGGGCTAGCGGGGGGTGCAGATACGCAGTATTTT
>TRBJ2-1|NA|TRBV2|TRBD1
CASSDSGTVTSEQFF
TGTGCCAGCAGTGACTCCGGGACAGTAACGTCTGAGCAGTTCTTC
>TRBJ1-5|NA|TRBV2|NA
CASSAGQAEQPQHF
TGTGCCAGCAGTGCTGGGCAGGCTGAACAGCCCCAGCATTTT
>TRBJ2-7|NA|TRBV7-2|TRBD1
CASSAARGRYEQYF
TGTGCCAGCAGCGCCGCCAGGGGGCGTTACGAGCAGTACTTC
>TRBJ1-2|once|TRBV9|TRBD1
CASKGQADYGYTF
TGTGCCAGCAAGGGACAGGCCGACTATGGCTACACCTTC
>TRBJ1-6|NA|TRBV5-1|TRBD1
CASSQKTGGNSPLHF
TGCGCCAGCAGCCAGAAGACAGGGGGCAATTCACCCCTCCACTTT
>TRBJ2-1|NA|TRBV5-1|TRBD1
CASSLRTGGNEQFF
TGCGCCAGCAGCCTTCGGACAGGGGGGAATGAGCAGTTCTTC
>TRBJ1-6|few|TRBV27|NA
CASAITGISPLHF
TGTGCCAGCGCTATTACGGGGATTTCACCCCTCCACTTT
>TRBJ2-7|NA|TRBV12-3/TRBV12-4|NA
CASRTGSYEQYF
TGTGCCAGCAGGACTGGGTCGTACGAGCAGTACTTC
>TRBJ1-2|NA|TRBV18|NA
CASSPAGVGGYTF
TGTGCCAGCTCACCAGCAGGGGTTGGTGGCTACACCTTC
>TRBJ1-4|NA|TRBV6-5|NA
CASSSFLNEKLFF
TGTGCCAGCAGTTCCTTTTTAAATGAAAAACTGTTTTTT
>TRBJ1-2|NA|TRBV6-4|NA
CASSDSNTAPYGYTF
TGTGCCAGCAGTGACTCGAACACAGCCCCCTATGGCTACACCTTC
>TRBJ2-1|NA|TRBV3-1/TRBV3-2|TRBD2
CASSQSGTSGGDWYNEQFF
TGTGCCAGCAGCCAATCCGGGACTAGCGGGGGAGACTGGTACAATGAGCAGTTCTTC
>TRBJ1-4|NA|TRBV28|NA
CASSLVRGWEKLFF
TGTGCCAGCAGTTTGGTCAGGGGTTGGGAAAAACTGTTTTTT
>TRBJ2-1|NA|TRBV7-6|TRBD2
CASSLGTSGGRAYNEQFF
TGTGCCAGCAGCTTAGGGACTAGCGGGGGAAGGGCCTACAATGAGCAGTTCTTC
>TRBJ1-2|NA|TRBV7-3|NA
CASSWGANYGYTF
TGTGCCAGCAGCTGGGGAGCTAACTATGGCTACACCTTC
>TRBJ1-5|NA|TRBV6-1|NA
CASSERRQGGGYSNQPQHF
TGTGCCAGCAGTGAAAGGCGGCAGGGAGGGGGGTATAGCAATCAGCCCCAGCATTTT